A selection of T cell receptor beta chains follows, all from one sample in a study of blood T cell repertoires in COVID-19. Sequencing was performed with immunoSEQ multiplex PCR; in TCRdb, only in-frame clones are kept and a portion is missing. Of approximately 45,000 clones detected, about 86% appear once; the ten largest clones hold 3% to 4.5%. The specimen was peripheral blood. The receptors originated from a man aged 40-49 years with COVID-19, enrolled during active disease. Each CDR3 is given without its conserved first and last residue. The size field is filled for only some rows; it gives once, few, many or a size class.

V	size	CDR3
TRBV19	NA	ASSIIGVGQGAYEQY
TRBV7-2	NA	ASSSGRGQAVGYT
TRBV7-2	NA	ASSLLGQGNTGELF
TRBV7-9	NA	ASSLPGQGFNSPLH
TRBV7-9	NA	ASSATGTSRNEQF
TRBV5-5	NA	ASSFGSGGANEQF
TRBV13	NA	ASSLRTALNTEAF
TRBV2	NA	ASSAGEGGLYGYT
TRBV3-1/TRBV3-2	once	ASSQDLRRQGGDTQY
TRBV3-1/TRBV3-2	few	ASSQDLGRGFNYGYT
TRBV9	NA	ASSVAPQFNSPLH
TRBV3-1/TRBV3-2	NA	ASSPDTGAYEQY
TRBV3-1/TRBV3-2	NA	ASSQRVGGPSTDTQY
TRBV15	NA	ATSRARGPTNEKLF
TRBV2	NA	VGAGASYGYT
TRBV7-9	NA	ASSGGTANSYGYT
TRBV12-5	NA	ASGQTGGGETQY
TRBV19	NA	ASKRLSGANVLT
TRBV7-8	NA	ASTRLPSYNEQF
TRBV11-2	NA	ASSLGTGNTEAF
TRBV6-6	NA	ASSYSAGQPYNEQF
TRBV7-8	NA	ASSSGQGRNSPLH
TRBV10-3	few	AITKGGQGTPSSYEQY
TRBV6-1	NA	ASSDSGGRQPQH
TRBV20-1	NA	SARIVEQF
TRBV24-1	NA	ATSDPQGGQY
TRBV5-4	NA	ASSLRGEETQY
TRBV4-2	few	ASSQETSGRSSYNEQF
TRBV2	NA	ASRTSGRSYEQY
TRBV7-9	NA	ASSSWGGGQETQY
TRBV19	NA	ASSIRTGITGELF
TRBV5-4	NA	ASSLGQASTNEKLF
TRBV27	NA	ASSLGLLGEQF
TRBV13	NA	ASSLVSLAADTQY
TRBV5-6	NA	ASSPSMGSSYEQY
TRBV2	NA	ASSGGPRGGYT
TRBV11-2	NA	ASSFQNGILFNSPLH
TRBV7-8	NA	ASTEYRGPNQPQH
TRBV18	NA	ASSRKEWAEQF
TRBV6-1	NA	ASSEGGPLAKNIQY
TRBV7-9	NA	ASSLTGEHPLH
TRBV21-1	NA	ASSSLGPTYGYT
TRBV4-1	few	ASSPLWWAIREKLF
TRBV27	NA	ASADRGRGTDTQY
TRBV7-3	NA	ASLVVLPRCIKETQY
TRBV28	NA	ASSPPTGGADGYT
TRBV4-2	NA	ASSQDGGPSRRQY
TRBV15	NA	ATSTWGTGGPGTQY
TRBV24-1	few	ATSLAANYGYT
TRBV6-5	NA	ASRETVQRSYT
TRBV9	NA	ASFEEGLAGGPPYEQY
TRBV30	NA	AWSSVNQETQY
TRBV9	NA	ASSQQPGAGELF
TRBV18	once	ASSHRGHEKLF
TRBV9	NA	ASSVEGSGRRDEQF
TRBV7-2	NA	ASSLRRTGRDTGELF
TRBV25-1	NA	ASQPQGVHSPLH
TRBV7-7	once	ASSLARTSFNEQF
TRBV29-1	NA	SVRDSLNSPLH
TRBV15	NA	ATSVGTSGEETQY